These T cell receptor beta chains were read from a single sample in a study of cytomegalovirus exposure and HLA in healthy donors. Profiled with immunoSEQ multiplex PCR; TCRdb holds only in-frame clones, not every one. The data contain over 150,000 clones, roughly 80% of them singletons. Sequences were obtained from PBMCs. These receptors all stem from a woman younger than 30 in good health and CMV-seropositive. Each CDR3 is given with its conserved first and last residue. A D gene is named only where the DNA matches it firmly. Not every row has a clone size; where given, it reads once, few, many or a size class.

J,D,size,V,CDR3,DNA
TRBJ1-1,-,-,TRBV27,CASSWRRSNTEAFF,TGTGCCAGCAGTTGGAGACGGTCTAACACTGAAGCTTTCTTT
TRBJ2-7,TRBD1,-,TRBV9,CASSMRDRAGEQYF,TGTGCCAGCAGCATGCGGGACAGGGCCGGCGAGCAGTACTTC
TRBJ1-6,-,few,TRBV2,CASSVGGYSPLHF,TGTGCCAGCAGTGTCGGTGGTTATTCACCCCTCCACTTT
TRBJ2-7,-,-,TRBV5-1,CASSGGGTASYEQYF,TGCGCCAGCAGCGGCGGCGGGACGGCCTCCTACGAGCAGTACTTC
TRBJ1-1,-,-,TRBV6-1,CASNIGGGKTEAFF,TGTGCCAGCAATATAGGCGGGGGAAAAACTGAAGCTTTCTTT
TRBJ1-2,-,-,TRBV21-1,CASSKPGEPSYGYTF,TGTGCCAGCAGCAAGCCAGGGGAACCGAGCTATGGCTACACCTTC
TRBJ2-7,-,-,TRBV6-5,CASSYQGWAYEQYF,TGTGCCAGCAGTTACCAGGGGTGGGCCTACGAGCAGTACTTC
TRBJ1-2,-,-,TRBV7-2,CASSTYGGSYGYTF,TGTGCCAGCAGCACCTACGGGGGTTCCTATGGCTACACCTTC
TRBJ2-5,-,-,TRBV27,CASRAGPRRLETQYF,TGTGCCAGCAGGGCGGGGCCCCGCAGGTTGGAGACCCAGTACTTC
TRBJ2-5,-,-,TRBV20-1,CSALLETQYF,TGCAGTGCTCTCCTGGAGACCCAGTACTTC
TRBJ2-5,-,few,TRBV25-1,CASTHSLYGGLPKETQYF,TGTGCCAGCACACATTCGCTATACGGGGGGCTACCGAAAGAGACCCAGTACTTC
TRBJ1-2,-,-,TRBV28,CASSNPTFSWGYTF,TGTGCCAGCAGTAACCCTACCTTTAGTTGGGGCTACACCTTC
TRBJ2-7,TRBD2,-,TRBV6-4,CASSARGGLDEQYF,TGTGCCAGCAGCGCCCGGGGGGGCCTCGACGAGCAGTACTTC
TRBJ1-1,TRBD1,-,TRBV5-6,CARGDRGEGDTEAFF,TGTGCCAGGGGAGACAGGGGGGAAGGGGACACTGAAGCTTTCTTT
TRBJ1-5,-,-,TRBV9,CASSVTGNQPQHF,TGTGCCAGCAGCGTCACGGGCAATCAGCCCCAGCATTTT
TRBJ2-7,-,-,TRBV9,CASSVGGLNYEQYF,TGTGCCAGCAGCGTAGGGGGCTTGAACTACGAGCAGTACTTC
TRBJ2-1,TRBD2,-,TRBV4-2,CASSQDLAGAYNEQFF,TGTGCCAGCAGCCAAGATCTGGCGGGGGCCTACAATGAGCAGTTCTTC
TRBJ1-2,TRBD1,-,TRBV6-1,CASSEWGTGLWGYTF,TGTGCCAGCAGTGAATGGGGGACAGGGCTGTGGGGCTACACCTTC
TRBJ2-1,TRBD1,-,TRBV9,CASSPQGTGGINEQFF,TGTGCCAGCAGCCCGCAGGGGACAGGGGGAATTAATGAGCAGTTCTTC
TRBJ2-2,-,-,TRBV4-1,CASSPLQTTGELFF,TGCGCCAGCAGCCCGTTACAAACCACCGGGGAGCTGTTTTTT
TRBJ1-2,-,-,TRBV27,CASSFFLGYRDGYTF,TGTGCCAGCAGTTTCTTCTTGGGATACAGGGACGGCTACACCTTC
TRBJ2-7,TRBD2,once,TRBV7-2,CASSLSSGGSPYEQYF,TGTGCCAGCAGCTTATCTAGCGGGGGGTCACCCTACGAGCAGTACTTC
TRBJ1-4,-,-,TRBV6-6,CASSYFPQGQLFF,TGTGCCAGCAGTTACTTTCCACAGGGCCAACTGTTTTTT
TRBJ1-2,-,-,TRBV2,CASSRLAGGYGYTF,TGTGCCAGCAGTCGCTTGGCGGGTGGCTATGGCTACACCTTC
TRBJ1-2,-,-,TRBV5-1,CASSFTGWDGYTF,TGCGCCAGCAGCTTCACAGGGTGGGATGGCTACACCTTC
TRBJ1-6,TRBD1,-,TRBV28,CASTRDRTNSPLHF,TGTGCCAGCACCAGGGACAGGACCAATTCACCCCTCCACTTT
TRBJ1-1,-,-,TRBV6-1,CASRGASNTEAFF,TGTGCCAGCAGGGGGGCCTCGAACACTGAAGCTTTCTTT
TRBJ1-5,-,few,TRBV19,CASSKDSHSNQPQHF,TGTGCCAGTAGTAAGGACAGCCATAGCAATCAGCCCCAGCATTTT
TRBJ1-5,TRBD1,-,TRBV11-2,CASSFTGGNQPQHF,TGTGCCAGCAGCTTCACAGGGGGCAATCAGCCCCAGCATTTT
TRBJ1-5,-,-,TRBV7-8,CASSLALGTFSNQPQHF,TGTGCCAGCAGCTTAGCGCTCGGGACTTTTAGCAATCAGCCCCAGCATTTT
TRBJ2-7,-,few,TRBV7-8,CASSLAFREQYF,TGTGCCAGCAGCTTAGCTTTTCGGGAGCAGTACTTC
TRBJ2-1,TRBD2,once,TRBV6-5,CASSYTSGAYNEQFF,TGTGCCAGCAGTTATACTAGCGGCGCCTACAATGAGCAGTTCTTC